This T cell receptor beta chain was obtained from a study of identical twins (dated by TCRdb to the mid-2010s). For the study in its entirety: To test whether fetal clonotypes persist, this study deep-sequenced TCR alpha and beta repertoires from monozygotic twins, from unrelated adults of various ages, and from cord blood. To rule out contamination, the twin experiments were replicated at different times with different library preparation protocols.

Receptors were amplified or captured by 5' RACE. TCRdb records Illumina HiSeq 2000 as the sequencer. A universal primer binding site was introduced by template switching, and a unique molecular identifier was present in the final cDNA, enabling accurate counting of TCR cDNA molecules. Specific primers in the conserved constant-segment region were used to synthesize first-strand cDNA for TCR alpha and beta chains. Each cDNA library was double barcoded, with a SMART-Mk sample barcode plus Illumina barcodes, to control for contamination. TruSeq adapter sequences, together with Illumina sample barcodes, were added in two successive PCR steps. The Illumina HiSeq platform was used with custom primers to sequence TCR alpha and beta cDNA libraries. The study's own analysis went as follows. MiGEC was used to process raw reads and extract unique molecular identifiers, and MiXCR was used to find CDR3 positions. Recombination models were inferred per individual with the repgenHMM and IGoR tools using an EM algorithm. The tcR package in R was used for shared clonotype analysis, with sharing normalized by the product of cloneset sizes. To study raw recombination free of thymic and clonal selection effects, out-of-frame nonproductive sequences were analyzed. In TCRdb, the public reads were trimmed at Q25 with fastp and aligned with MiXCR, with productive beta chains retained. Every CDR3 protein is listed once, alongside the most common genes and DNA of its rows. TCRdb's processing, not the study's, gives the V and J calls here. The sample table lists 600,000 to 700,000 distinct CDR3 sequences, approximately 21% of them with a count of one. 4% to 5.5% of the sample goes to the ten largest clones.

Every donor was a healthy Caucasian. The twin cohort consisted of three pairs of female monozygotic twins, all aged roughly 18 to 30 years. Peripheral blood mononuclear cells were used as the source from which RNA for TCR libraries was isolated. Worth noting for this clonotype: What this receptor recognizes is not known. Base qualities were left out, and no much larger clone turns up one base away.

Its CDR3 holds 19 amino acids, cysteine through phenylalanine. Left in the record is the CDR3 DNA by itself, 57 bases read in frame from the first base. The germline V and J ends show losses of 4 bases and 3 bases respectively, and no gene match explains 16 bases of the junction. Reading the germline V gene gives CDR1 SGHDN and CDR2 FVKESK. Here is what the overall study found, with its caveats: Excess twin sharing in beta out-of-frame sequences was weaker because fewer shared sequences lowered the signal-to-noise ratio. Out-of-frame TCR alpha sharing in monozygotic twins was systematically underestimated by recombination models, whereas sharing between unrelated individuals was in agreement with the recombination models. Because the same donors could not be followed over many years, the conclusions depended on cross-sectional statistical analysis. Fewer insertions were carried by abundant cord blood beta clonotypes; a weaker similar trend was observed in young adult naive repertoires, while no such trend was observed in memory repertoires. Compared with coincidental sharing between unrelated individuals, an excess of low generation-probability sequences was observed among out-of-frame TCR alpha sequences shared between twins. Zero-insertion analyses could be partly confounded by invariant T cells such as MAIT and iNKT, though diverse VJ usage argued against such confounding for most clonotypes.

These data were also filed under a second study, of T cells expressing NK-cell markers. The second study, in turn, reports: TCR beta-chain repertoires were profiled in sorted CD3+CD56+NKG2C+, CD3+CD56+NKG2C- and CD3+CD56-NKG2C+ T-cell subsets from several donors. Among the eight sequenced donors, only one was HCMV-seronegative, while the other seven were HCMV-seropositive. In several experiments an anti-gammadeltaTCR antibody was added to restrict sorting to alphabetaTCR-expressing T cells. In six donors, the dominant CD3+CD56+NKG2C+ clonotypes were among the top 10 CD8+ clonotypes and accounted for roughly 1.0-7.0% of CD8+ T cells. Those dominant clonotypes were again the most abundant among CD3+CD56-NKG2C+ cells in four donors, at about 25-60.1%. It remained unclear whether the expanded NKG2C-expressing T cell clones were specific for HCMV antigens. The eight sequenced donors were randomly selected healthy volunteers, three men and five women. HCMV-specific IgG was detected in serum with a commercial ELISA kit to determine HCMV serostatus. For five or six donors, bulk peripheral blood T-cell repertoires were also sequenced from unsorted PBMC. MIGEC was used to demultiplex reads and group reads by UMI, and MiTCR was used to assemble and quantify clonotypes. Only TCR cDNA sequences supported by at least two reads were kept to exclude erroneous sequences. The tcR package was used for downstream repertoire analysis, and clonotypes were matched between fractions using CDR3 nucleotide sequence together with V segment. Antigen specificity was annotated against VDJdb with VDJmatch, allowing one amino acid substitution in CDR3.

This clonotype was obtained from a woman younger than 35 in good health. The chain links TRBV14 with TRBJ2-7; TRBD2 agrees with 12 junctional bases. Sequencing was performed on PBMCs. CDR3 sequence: CASSPRPGLAGAPHYEQYF. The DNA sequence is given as TGTGCCAGCAGCCCCAGACCGGGACTAGCGGGCGCTCCACACTACGAGCAGTACTTC.